This T cell receptor (beta chain) was found in a study of spatial heterogeneity in lung cancer (dated by TCRdb to the late 2010s). Context from the whole study: Donors were 65 to 85 patients with early-stage, untreated non-small cell lung cancer from the lung TRACERx cohort. In the raw uncorrected reads, each unique combination of TCR and UMI appeared more than ten times on average. At surgery, both alpha and beta chains were TCR-sequenced in 200 to 250 tumor regions, roughly 64 matched nontumor lung samples and some 60 PBMC samples. In non-small cell lung cancer, the study made a quantitative comparison of TCR alpha and beta repertoires among multiple tumor regions, matched nontumor lung and blood. More beta-chain than alpha-chain transcripts were consistently detected, likely reflecting higher beta-chain transcript abundance. The study linked features of the TCR repertoire to counts of nonsynonymous mutations, which were determined by whole-exome sequencing of tumor tissue. Follow-up PBMC samples were sequenced whenever the samples were available, and the median time to follow-up was approximately 24 months after resection. Overall study results and their limits: Only approximately 15 patients were included in the comparisons of baseline and follow-up blood repertoires. Ubiquitous expanded tumor TCRs showed up in blood more often at tumor resection than at routine follow-up. Confirming at a functional level the hypothesis that regional TCRs recognize regional mutations was considered to require additional single-cell paired TCR alpha and beta sequencing.

The time point label, as the study defines it: blood at routine non-recurrence follow-up after resection. Whole RNA extracted from tumor and nontumor lung tissue, or from cryopreserved PBMC samples, was used for TCR sequencing without cell sorting. Patients were selected for TCR sequencing only if sufficient RNA was available from at least two tumor regions. For CDR1 and CDR2, the germline V gene lists SGHDT and YYEEEE. The CDR3 covers 16 residues, taking in both the cysteine and the phenylalanine. Only CDR3 DNA remains: 48 bases, in frame from the first base. Germline trimming amounts to 4 bases on V and 5 bases on J, with 11 as the count of junction bases outside the gene matches. Library preparation used 5' RACE. The reads were generated on a NextSeq 500. In the TCR library protocol, a unique molecular identifier was attached to each TCR cDNA molecule so that PCR and sequencing errors could be corrected. On the study's bioinformatics: Decombinator tools were used for TCR identification, UMI-based error correction and CDR3 extraction. Expanded TCRs were defined as those above a frequency of 2 per 1,000, corresponding to the top 1% of the tumor frequency distribution. Renyi diversity was computed with the R vegan package after each repertoire had been subsampled 100 times to 5,000 TCRs. CDR3 similarity networks were built from amino acid triplet string-kernel similarity, with CDR3s being connected when pairwise similarity was above 0.82. TCRdb itself trimmed the public reads at Q25 with fastp, ran MiXCR and retained productive beta chains. Every distinct CDR3 protein forms one entry, paired with its most common genes and DNA. It is TCRdb's table, rather than the study itself, that gives the V and J calls and clone size. This sample has about 120,000 distinct CDR3 sequences in its table, and 10% to 11% of those were observed once. The ten largest clones add up to around 24% of the sample.

This clonotype was counted ten times or more. Its antigen target is currently unknown. No base quality information exists; no much larger clone differs at one position. The chain employs TRBV5-6 and TRBJ2-2; 7 middle bases align to TRBD2. The receptor's source is a female donor with early-stage non-small cell lung cancer. Sequenced here: PBMCs, sampled at follow-up. For the CDR3, the sequence is CASSIDPTSRTGELFF. The DNA sequence is TGTGCCAGCAGCATTGACCCGACTAGCCGTACCGGGGAGCTGTTTTTT.